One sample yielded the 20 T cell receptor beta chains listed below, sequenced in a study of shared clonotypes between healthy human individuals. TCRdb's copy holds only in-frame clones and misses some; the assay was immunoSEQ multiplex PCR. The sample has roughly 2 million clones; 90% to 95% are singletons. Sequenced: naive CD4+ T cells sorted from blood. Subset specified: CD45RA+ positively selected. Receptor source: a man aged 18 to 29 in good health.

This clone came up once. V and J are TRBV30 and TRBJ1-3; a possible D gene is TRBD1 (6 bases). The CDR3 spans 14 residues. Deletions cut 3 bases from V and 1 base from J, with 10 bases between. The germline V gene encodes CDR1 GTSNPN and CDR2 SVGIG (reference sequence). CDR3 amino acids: CAWRQGRSGNTIYF. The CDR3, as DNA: TGTGCCTGGAGACAGGGAAGATCTGGAAACACCATATATTTT.

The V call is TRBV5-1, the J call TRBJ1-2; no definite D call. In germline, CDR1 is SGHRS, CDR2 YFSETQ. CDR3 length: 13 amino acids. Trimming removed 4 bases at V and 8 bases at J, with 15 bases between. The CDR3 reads CASSRGDPGGYTF. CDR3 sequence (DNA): TGCGCCAGCAGCCGAGGTGATCCTGGGGGCTACACCTTC.

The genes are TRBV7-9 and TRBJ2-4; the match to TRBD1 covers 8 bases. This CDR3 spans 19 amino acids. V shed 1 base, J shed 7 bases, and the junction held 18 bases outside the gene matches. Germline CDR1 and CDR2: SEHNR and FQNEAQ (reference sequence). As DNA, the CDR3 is TGTGCCAGCAGCTTAGGAGGGAAATTGGGCGGACAGGGACAGAACATTCAGTACTTC. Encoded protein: CASSLGGKLGGQGQNIQYF.

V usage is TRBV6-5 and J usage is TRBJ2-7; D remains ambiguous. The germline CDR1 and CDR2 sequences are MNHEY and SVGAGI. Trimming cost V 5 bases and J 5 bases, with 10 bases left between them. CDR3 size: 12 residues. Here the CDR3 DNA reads TGTGCCAGCAGTCCGAAACCGGACGAGCAGTACTTC. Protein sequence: CASSPKPDEQYF.

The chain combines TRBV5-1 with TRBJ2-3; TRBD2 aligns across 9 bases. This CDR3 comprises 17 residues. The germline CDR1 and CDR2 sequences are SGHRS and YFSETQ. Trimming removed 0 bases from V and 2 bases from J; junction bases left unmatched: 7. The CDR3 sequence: CASSLVPSGIPTDTQYF. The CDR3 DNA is TGCGCCAGCAGCTTGGTACCTAGCGGGATTCCCACAGATACGCAGTATTTT.

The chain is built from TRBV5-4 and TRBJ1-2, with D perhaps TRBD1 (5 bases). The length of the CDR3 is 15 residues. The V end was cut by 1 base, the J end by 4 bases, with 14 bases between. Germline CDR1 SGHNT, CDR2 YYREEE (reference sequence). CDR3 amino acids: CASSLMGGVVYGYTF. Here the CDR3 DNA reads TGTGCCAGCAGCTTGATGGGAGGGGTAGTCTATGGCTACACCTTC.

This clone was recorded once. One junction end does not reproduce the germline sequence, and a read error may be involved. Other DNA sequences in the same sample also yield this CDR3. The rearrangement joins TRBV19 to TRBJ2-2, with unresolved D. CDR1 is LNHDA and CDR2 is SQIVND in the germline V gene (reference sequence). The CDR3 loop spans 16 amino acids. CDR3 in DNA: TGCGCCAGTAGTCTACGACAAGAACTTATTACCGGGGAGCTGTTTTTT. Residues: CASSLRQELITGELFF.

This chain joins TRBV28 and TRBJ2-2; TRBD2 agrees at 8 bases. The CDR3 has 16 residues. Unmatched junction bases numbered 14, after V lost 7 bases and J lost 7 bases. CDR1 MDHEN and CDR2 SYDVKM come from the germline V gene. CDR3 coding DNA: TGTGCCAGCATCTCGGAGGGACTAGGTTTTGGCGGGGAGCTGTTTTTT. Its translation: CASISEGLGFGGELFF.

DNA of the CDR3: TGTGCCAGCAGCCTGGGACTAGCGGGAGTTTTGCTTACAGATACGCAGTATTTT. Encoded protein: CASSLGLAGVLLTDTQYF. V and J are TRBV7-2 and TRBJ2-3; 14 nucleotides agree with TRBD2. CDR1 SGHTA and CDR2 FQGNSA come from the germline V gene. V shed 5 bases and J 3 bases; nucleotides not matched to a gene: 10. This CDR3 comprises 18 residues.

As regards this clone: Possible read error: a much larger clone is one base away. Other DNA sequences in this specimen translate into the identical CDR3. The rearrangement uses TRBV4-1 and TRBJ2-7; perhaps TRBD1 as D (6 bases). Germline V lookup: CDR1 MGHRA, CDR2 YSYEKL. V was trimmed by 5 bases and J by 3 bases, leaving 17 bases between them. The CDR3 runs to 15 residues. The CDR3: CASSAQTGYLYEQYF. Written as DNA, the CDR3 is TGCGCCAGCAGCGCCCAGACAGGTTACCTCTACGAGCAGTACTTC.

In DNA form, the CDR3 reads TGTGCCAGCAGTCAAAGACCCGACAGGGAACATGGCTACACCTTC. This sequence encodes CASSQRPDREHGYTF. J is TRBJ1-2 and V is TRBV2, with 7 bases that match TRBD1. Germline-derived CDR1 and CDR2 are SNHLY and FYNNEI. With V trimmed by 5 bases and J by 6 bases, 12 bases remained unmatched. This CDR3 has 15 residues.

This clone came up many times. In nucleotides, the CDR3 is TGTGCCAGCTCAATGGGGAGGGACAGGGGCGACGAGCAGTACTTC. It is translated as CASSMGRDRGDEQYF. The V and J genes are TRBV18 and TRBJ2-7; 10 bases agree with TRBD1. V shed 5 bases, J shed 5 bases, and the junction held 9 bases outside the gene matches. Looked up from germline, CDR1 is KGHSH and CDR2 is LQKENI. The CDR3 totals 15 residues.

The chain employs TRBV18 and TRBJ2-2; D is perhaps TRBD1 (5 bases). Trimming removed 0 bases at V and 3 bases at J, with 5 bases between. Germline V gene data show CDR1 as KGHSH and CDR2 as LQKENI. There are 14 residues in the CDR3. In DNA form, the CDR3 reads TGTGCCAGCTCACCACCCAGGGACACCGGGGAGCTGTTTTTT. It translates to CASSPPRDTGELFF.

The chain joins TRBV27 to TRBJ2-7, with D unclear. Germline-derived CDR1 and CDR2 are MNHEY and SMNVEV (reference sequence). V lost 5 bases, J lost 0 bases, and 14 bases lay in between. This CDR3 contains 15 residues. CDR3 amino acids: CASSIGRSGSYEQYF. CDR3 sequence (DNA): TGTGCCAGCAGTATTGGACGGTCAGGCTCCTACGAGCAGTACTTC.

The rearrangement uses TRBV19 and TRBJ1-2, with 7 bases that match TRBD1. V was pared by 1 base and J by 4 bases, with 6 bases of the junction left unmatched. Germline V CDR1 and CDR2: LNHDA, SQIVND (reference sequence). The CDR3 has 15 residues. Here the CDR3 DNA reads TGTGCCAGTAGTATAGGTTCGGGACAGATCTATGGCTACACCTTC. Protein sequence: CASSIGSGQIYGYTF.

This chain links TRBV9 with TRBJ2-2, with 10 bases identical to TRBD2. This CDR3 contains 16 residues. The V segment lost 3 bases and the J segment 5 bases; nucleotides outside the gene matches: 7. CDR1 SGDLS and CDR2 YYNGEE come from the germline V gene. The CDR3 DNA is TGTGCCAGCAGCGGGGGACTAGCGCTGGGTACCGGGGAGCTGTTTTTT. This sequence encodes CASSGGLALGTGELFF.

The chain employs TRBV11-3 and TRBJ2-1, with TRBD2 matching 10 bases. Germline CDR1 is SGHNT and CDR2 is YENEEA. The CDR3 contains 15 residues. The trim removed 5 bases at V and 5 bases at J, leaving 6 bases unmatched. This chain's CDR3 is CASSPGLAAHNEQFF. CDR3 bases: TGTGCCAGCAGCCCAGGACTAGCGGCACACAATGAGCAGTTCTTC.

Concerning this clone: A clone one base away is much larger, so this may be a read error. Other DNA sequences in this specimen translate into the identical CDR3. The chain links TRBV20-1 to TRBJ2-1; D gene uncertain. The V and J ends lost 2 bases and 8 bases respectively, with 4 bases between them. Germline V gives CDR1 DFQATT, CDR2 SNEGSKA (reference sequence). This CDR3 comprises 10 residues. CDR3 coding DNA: TGCAGTGCTAGAAGAGATGAGCAGTTCTTC. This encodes CSARRDEQFF.

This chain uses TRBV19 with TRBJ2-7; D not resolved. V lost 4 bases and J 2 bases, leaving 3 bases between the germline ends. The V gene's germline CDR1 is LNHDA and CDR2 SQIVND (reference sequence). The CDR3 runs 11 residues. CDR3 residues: CASSNTYEQYF. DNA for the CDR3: TGTGCCAGTAGTAACACCTACGAGCAGTACTTC.

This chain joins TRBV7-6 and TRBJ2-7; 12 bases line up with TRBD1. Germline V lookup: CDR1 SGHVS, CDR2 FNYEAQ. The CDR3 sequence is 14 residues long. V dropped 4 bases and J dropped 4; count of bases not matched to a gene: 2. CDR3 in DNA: TGTGCCAGCAGCTCGGGACAGGGGGCGTACGAGCAGTACTTC. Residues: CASSSGQGAYEQYF.